This T cell receptor beta chain emerged from a study of OX40 agonist ivuxolimab in advanced cancers. Study-level information: Every patient in dose escalation had hepatocellular carcinoma, melanoma, renal cell or head and neck cancer. Study-wide points: Relative to CD4+, CD8+ T cells held more expanded clones on average.

Measured with immunoSEQ multiplex PCR; TCRdb has only the in-frame clones, and not every one. The table has 90,000 to 100,000 clones, 90% seen once; the top ten hold 0.15% to 0.2%. Losses at the gene ends were 6 bases for V and 0 bases for J; bases not matched to a gene: 17. Per germline, CDR1 MDHEN and CDR2 SYDVKM. The CDR3 runs 19 residues. About this clone: The antigen is unknown.

J is TRBJ1-5 and V is TRBV28; 7 bases agree with TRBD1. The sample in question was CD4+ or CD8+ T cells sorted from blood, obtained in a trial of the OX40 agonist ivuxolimab. The clonotype originates from an adult with an advanced solid tumor such as melanoma, head and neck, liver or kidney cancer. As DNA, the CDR3 is TGTGCCAGCAGCCCACCGGGACAGCGAGCCTTTGATAGCAATCAGCCCCAGCATTTT. This codes for CASSPPGQRAFDSNQPQHF.